The clone carrying this T cell receptor beta chain was seen many times. This beta chain came through as a stray read in a library set up for alpha chains, and its size says little. Germline V gene sequence: CDR1 KGHDR, CDR2 SFDVKD. This CDR3 comprises 13 residues. V was cut by 10 bases and J by 11 bases, with 20 bases left in between. This entry comes from a study of spatial heterogeneity in lung cancer. As to time point: sample taken at primary tumor resection. The input material, whole RNA from tumor, nontumor lung or frozen PBMC, was sequenced unsorted. Each TCR cDNA molecule carried a unique molecular identifier. One entry per CDR3 protein results from TCRdb running MiXCR on the 5' RACE reads. The table has about 6,900 distinct CDR3 sequences, 3% to 5% seen once; the top ten hold approximately 23%.

The J gene is TRBJ1-5, the V gene TRBV24-1, with a possible D match to TRBD1 (6 bases). The starting material was normal lung tissue next to the tumor, obtained at surgery. The sequence came from a female donor with early-stage non-small cell lung cancer. The DNA for the CDR3 is TGTGCCACTCCCGCAACAGGGTCCTTCTCCCAGCATTTT. Protein sequence: CATPATGSFSQHF.